This T cell receptor beta chain was sequenced in a study of blood T cell repertoires in COVID-19. In the study overall: Sources were T cells, B-cell-depleted T cells, or PBMCs; the material itself was cDNA or gDNA.

Germline CDR1 reads KGHSH; CDR2 reads LQKENI. V shed 2 bases and J 3 bases; nucleotides not matched to a gene: 6. This CDR3 has 16 amino acids. The protocol was immunoSEQ multiplex PCR, while the TCRdb copy is restricted to in-frame clones and leaves out a portion. The table includes 300,000 to 400,000 clones, around 91% detected once. Sequenced sample: peripheral blood. The sequence came from a woman aged 18-30 years who had recovered from COVID-19. This chain uses TRBV18 with TRBJ2-1, with 8 bases aligning to TRBD2. The DNA for the CDR3 is TGTGCCAGCTCACCAGTCACTAGCGGAATCTACAATGAGCAGTTCTTC. Translating it yields CASSPVTSGIYNEQFF.